These T cell receptor beta chains were read from a single sample in a study of T-cell memory formation after mild COVID-19. Each CDR3 protein is one row after TCRdb ran MiXCR on the 5' RACE reads. The sample has roughly 620,000 distinct CDR3 sequences; under 20% are singletons. Sequenced: PBMCs or a T cell subset sorted from them (not recorded which). The source is an adult woman who had mild COVID-19 (a few samples of this study predate the infection). Cell type and time point are not known. Both conserved end residues are part of each CDR3. D genes are given only for firm matches. Size values are once, few and many counts, or a class for expanded clones, and some rows have none.

TRBV5-1,-,TRBJ1-1,-,TGCGCCAGCAGCCTAAGGGACCCCCTTCCCGGAGGAGCTTTCTTT,CASSLRDPLPGGAFF
TRBV23-1,few,TRBJ1-1,-,TGCGCCAGCAGTCCCGGACAGAGGGACGGTGAAGCTTTCTTT,CASSPGQRDGEAFF
TRBV7-2,-,TRBJ2-7,-,TGTGCCAGCAGCCCCCTCGGAGGTTTCTACGAGCAGTACTTC,CASSPLGGFYEQYF
TRBV5-6,-,TRBJ1-2,TRBD1,TGTGCCAGCATTATACAGGGGACAGGGGGCGGCTATGGCTACACCTTC,CASIIQGTGGGYGYTF
TRBV7-9,-,TRBJ2-1,-,TGTGCCAGCAGCCCCGTCTACGGGGAAAATGAGCAGTTCTTC,CASSPVYGENEQFF
TRBV19,-,TRBJ2-1,TRBD2,TGTGCCAGTAGAGAAACTAGCGGGAGTAATGAGCAGTTCTTC,CASRETSGSNEQFF
TRBV5-1,few,TRBJ2-5,-,TGCGCCAGCAGCCTCCAAGACCGGGAGACCCAGTACTTC,CASSLQDRETQYF
TRBV18,few,TRBJ2-7,TRBD1,TGTGCCAGCTCACCAACAGGGGACATCGAGCAGTACTTC,CASSPTGDIEQYF
TRBV4-1,-,TRBJ2-7,-,TGCGCCAGCAGCCCCGGACTCGGACAGCAGTACTTC,CASSPGLGQQYF
TRBV5-1,-,TRBJ1-4,-,TGCGCCAGCAGCTTAGGGACGGCAAGAGCTGAAAAACTGTTTTTT,CASSLGTARAEKLFF
TRBV3-1,few,TRBJ2-5,-,TGTGCCAGCAAAAGGGGCGGAGAGACCCAGTACTTC,CASKRGGETQYF
TRBV20-1,-,TRBJ2-5,-,TGCAGTGCTAGAGGGGGCAGGGGTAGCACGGAGACCCAGTACTTC,CSARGGRGSTETQYF
TRBV5-1,-,TRBJ1-1,-,TGCGCCAGCAGTTGGGCCTACCGCTCCGAGGCTGAAGCTTTCTTT,CASSWAYRSEAEAFF
TRBV13,-,TRBJ2-7,-,TGTGCCAGCAGCTTAGTGGCCGGGGGCGACGACGAGCAGTACTTC,CASSLVAGGDDEQYF
TRBV7-6,few,TRBJ2-6,TRBD1,TGTGCCAGCAGCTTAGATTTAAGGGGGCTCGGGGCCAACGTCCTGACTTTC,CASSLDLRGLGANVLTF
TRBV4-1,-,TRBJ2-1,-,TGCGCCAGCAGCCTTTTCCATGAGCAGTTCTTC,CASSLFHEQFF
TRBV5-8,-,TRBJ1-4,-,TGTGCCAGCAGCTTGGCCGGGGGACCGACTAATGAAAAACTGTTTTTT,CASSLAGGPTNEKLFF
TRBV19,few,TRBJ2-3,-,TGTGCCAGTAGTACCCGGGGTGGCGAGGGTCCGCAGTATTTT,CASSTRGGEGPQYF
TRBV25-1,-,TRBJ1-5,TRBD1,TGTGCCAGCAGTGAATTTGCCGGGACAGGGGATTGGCAGCCCCAGCATTTT,CASSEFAGTGDWQPQHF
TRBV11-2,-,TRBJ2-1,-,TGTGCCAGCAGCTTAGCGGCCCAGCGGGATGAGCAGTTCTTC,CASSLAAQRDEQFF
TRBV7-6,-,TRBJ2-7,-,TGTGCCAGCAGCCCCCAGGCGGGGTACGAGCAGTACTTC,CASSPQAGYEQYF
TRBV4-2,many,TRBJ2-3,TRBD2,TGTGCCAGCAGCCAAGATGCTCTTAGACTAGCGGGGGGCACAGATACGCAGTATTTT,CASSQDALRLAGGTDTQYF
TRBV7-9,-,TRBJ2-2,-,TGTGCCAGCAGACCTAAGACAGCTTCGAACACCGGGGAGCTGTTTTTT,CASRPKTASNTGELFF
TRBV6-5,few,TRBJ2-7,-,TGTGCCAGCAGTTATGTCAGAGGAGGGATCTACGAGCAGTACTTC,CASSYVRGGIYEQYF
TRBV4-1,few,TRBJ2-1,TRBD2,TGCGCCAGCAGCCAATCTAGCGGGGGTGCAACTTGGGATGAGCAGTTCTTC,CASSQSSGGATWDEQFF
TRBV29-1,few,TRBJ1-2,TRBD1,TGCAGCGTCCCCGGACAGGGAGCTGTGGTAAATGGCTACACCTTC,CSVPGQGAVVNGYTF
TRBV27,-,TRBJ1-4,TRBD1,TGTGCCAGCAGAAACAGGGGGCGGTCAGAGTCCAATGAAAAACTGTTTTTT,CASRNRGRSESNEKLFF
TRBV5-5,few,TRBJ1-5,TRBD1,TGTGCCAGCAGCACCACCGGGACAGAGATAAGCAATCAGCCCCAGCATTTT,CASSTTGTEISNQPQHF
TRBV7-9,-,TRBJ2-7,TRBD2,TGTGCCAGCAGCTTAGGCGGGGGTCGGAAAGACGAGCAGTACTTC,CASSLGGGRKDEQYF
TRBV5-1,-,TRBJ2-1,TRBD1,TGCGCCAGCAGCACCAGGACAGGGGCCTACAATGAGCAGTTCTTC,CASSTRTGAYNEQFF
TRBV7-9,-,TRBJ2-3,TRBD1,TGTGCCAGCAGCCGGACAGGGCTAATAGATACGCAGTATTTT,CASSRTGLIDTQYF
TRBV3-2,-,TRBJ2-3,-,TGTGCCAGCAGCCAAGGGTTGGGGACTAGCGAAAAGTGGCGTTTCGCAGATACGCAGTATTTT,CASSQGLGTSEKWRFADTQYF
TRBV7-8,few,TRBJ2-3,TRBD2,TGTGCCAGCAGCTTAAGGACTAGCGGGGGGGCCCCAGATACGCAGTATTTT,CASSLRTSGGAPDTQYF
TRBV5-6,-,TRBJ1-1,-,TGTGCCAGCAGCGCCGGCAGGTCGAACCTGAACACTGAAGCTTTCTTT,CASSAGRSNLNTEAFF
TRBV6-1,-,TRBJ1-1,TRBD1,TGTGCCAGCAGTGTCGGGACAGGGTTGGCCACTGAAGCTTTCTTT,CASSVGTGLATEAFF
TRBV20-1,few,TRBJ2-1,-,TGCAGTGCCTCTCCGGTTTCCCTCTCCTACAATGAGCAGTTCTTC,CSASPVSLSYNEQFF
TRBV9,-,TRBJ2-1,TRBD2,TGTGCCAGCAGCGTACACCTAGCGGGAGGGATCAATGAGCAGTTCTTC,CASSVHLAGGINEQFF
TRBV20-1,-,TRBJ2-3,-,TGCAGTGCTAGAGCGCTAGGGAGTAAAGATACGCAGTATTTT,CSARALGSKDTQYF
TRBV9,-,TRBJ1-2,-,TGTGCCAGCAGCGTAGGGCCGGGTAACTATGGCTACACCTTC,CASSVGPGNYGYTF
TRBV5-1,many,TRBJ2-7,-,TGCGCCAGCAGCTTGTCAGCCTCCTCCTACGAGCAGTACTTC,CASSLSASSYEQYF
TRBV2,few,TRBJ2-7,-,TGTGCCAGCAACAGGGACGGAGCCTACGAGCAGTACTTC,CASNRDGAYEQYF